The present entry profiles one TCR beta chain with its context. This sample was included in a study of blood T cell repertoires in COVID-19. Overall study context: The United States, Italy and Spain provided the acute and convalescent COVID-19 samples. Nucleic acid was either cDNA or gDNA, and it came from T cells, B-cell-depleted T cells, or PBMCs.

In the source study's methods: Counts of nucleated cells, estimated from reference gene primer amplification, were obtained. Libraries were prepared by immunoSEQ multiplex PCR; TCRdb keeps only in-frame clonotypes and omits some of them. V and J calls and clone size are as listed in that table; D and trimming were resolved from the DNA. Among about 200,000 clones, roughly 82% were seen once, and the ten largest hold less than 15%. The TCR was taken from a human donor in a cohort sampled during active COVID-19. Sequencing was performed on peripheral blood.

Here the CDR3 reads CASSDAAGGADTQYF. CDR3 DNA: TGTGCCAGCAGTGACGCGGCGGGAGGGGCAGATACGCAGTATTTT. J is TRBJ2-3 and V is TRBV6-4, with 9 bases lining up with TRBD2. Losses at the gene ends were 2 bases for V and 4 bases for J; bases not matched to a gene: 4. Germline values: CDR1 MRHNA, CDR2 SNTAGT. The CDR3 contains 15 residues.